Shown below are 30 T cell receptor beta chains from a single sample sequenced in a study of blood T cell repertoires in COVID-19. Some clones are missing from TCRdb's copy, which holds only in-frame ones; the method was immunoSEQ multiplex PCR. The sample shows 160,000 or so clones, roughly 88% of them seen only once. The sample taken for sequencing was PBMCs or T cells enriched from blood (not recorded which). The receptors were sampled from a man aged 50 to 60 who had recovered from COVID-19.

The chain combines TRBV4-1 with TRBJ1-6; D possibly corresponds to TRBD1 (6 bases). Germline V gene data show CDR1 as MGHRA and CDR2 as YSYEKL. The length of the CDR3 is 17 residues. Between the trimmed V and J ends, which lost 2 bases and 14 bases, there was a span of 25 bases. In nucleotides, the CDR3 is TGCGCCAGCAGCCAAAGTATGAACAGGGTCATAGATTCGTCCCTCCACTTT. Protein sequence: CASSQSMNRVIDSSLHF.

The chain carries TRBV29-1 and TRBJ2-7; 8 bases map to TRBD1. Germline V gene data show CDR1 as SQVTM and CDR2 as ANQGSEA. The CDR3 contains 12 residues. J gave up 7 bases and V 3 bases, and 5 bases lay outside the gene matches. CDR3 residues: CSVEQGAREQYF. The CDR3 region has the DNA TGCAGCGTTGAGCAGGGGGCAAGAGAGCAGTACTTC.

The chain recombines TRBV6-2 or TRBV6-3 with TRBJ2-2; 11 bases map to TRBD1. V shed 4 bases, J shed 1 base, and the junction held 5 bases outside the gene matches. The CDR3 totals 17 residues. Germline values: CDR1 MNHEY, CDR2 SVGEGT. The CDR3 protein is CASSSDRGLENTGELFF. The CDR3 region has the DNA TGTGCCAGCAGTTCGGACAGGGGGCTCGAGAACACCGGGGAGCTGTTTTTT.

This chain uses TRBV9 with TRBJ2-7; 7 bases are a match to TRBD1. Germline CDR1 SGDLS, CDR2 YYNGEE. The CDR3 has 15 amino acids. V lost 1 base to trimming and J lost 4 bases; unmatched junction nucleotides: 8. DNA for the CDR3: TGTGCCAGCAGCGTAACAGGACAGGACCTTTACGAGCAGTACTTC. This gives the protein CASSVTGQDLYEQYF.

The chain recombines TRBV2 with TRBJ2-5; TRBD2 matches at 8 bases. The CDR3 sequence is 16 residues long. The germline gives CDR1 SNHLY, CDR2 FYNNEI. V dropped 2 bases and J dropped 4; count of bases not matched to a gene: 9. The CDR3 protein is CASSEWTGGLGETQYF. The CDR3 bases are TGTGCCAGCAGTGAATGGACGGGGGGGCTCGGAGAGACCCAGTACTTC.

The chain has TRBV5-1 and TRBJ2-2; D is possibly TRBD1 (5 bases). V lost 1 base and J 0 bases, leaving 7 bases between the germline ends. Germline CDR1 SGHRS, CDR2 YFSETQ. The CDR3 consists of 15 residues. The CDR3 reads CASSLSGSNTGELFF. The CDR3 DNA is TGCGCCAGCAGCTTGTCAGGGTCGAACACCGGGGAGCTGTTTTTT.

The chain joins TRBV6-5 to TRBJ2-5, with TRBD2 as a possible D gene (6 bases). This CDR3 has 14 residues. The V end lost 4 bases, the J end lost 4 bases, and 13 bases lay between the germline ends. Germline values: CDR1 MNHEY, CDR2 SVGAGI. CDR3: CASSFTAGRETQYF. The CDR3 DNA sequence: TGTGCCAGCAGTTTCACCGCGGGGAGAGAGACCCAGTACTTC.

The chain recombines TRBV3-1 (or the pseudogene TRBV3-2) with TRBJ1-1; D ambiguous. Germline V gene data show CDR1 as LGHDT and CDR2 as YNNKEL (reference sequence). CDR3 length: 14 amino acids. Deletions cut 5 bases from V and 1 base from J, with 11 bases between. The CDR3 DNA follows: TGTGCCAGCAGCTACCGGACTGAGAACACTGAAGCTTTCTTT. Translating it yields CASSYRTENTEAFF.

Only one count was recorded for this clone. The rearrangement joins TRBV19 to TRBJ2-7; tentative D call: TRBD2 (6 bases). This CDR3 has 18 residues. CDR1 and CDR2 (germline): LNHDA, SQIVND (reference sequence). Deletions cut 0 bases from V and 2 bases from J, with 20 bases between. The CDR3 bases are TGTGCCAGTAGTATAGATCACGAACGGAGGGGATCGACCTACGAGCAGTACTTC. It specifies CASSIDHERRGSTYEQYF.

The chain has TRBV4-2 and TRBJ2-3, with 9 bases matching TRBD2. CDR1 and CDR2 (germline): LGHNA, YNFKEQ. V dropped 5 bases and J dropped 1; count of bases not matched to a gene: 1. The CDR3 sequence is 14 residues long. The DNA of the CDR3 is TGTGCCAGCAGCAGGACTAGCGGCACAGATACGCAGTATTTT. Translated, it gives CASSRTSGTDTQYF.

This clone showed up just a few times. The V call is TRBV5-4, the J call TRBJ2-7; 9 bases map to TRBD2. The germline CDR1 and CDR2 sequences are SGHNT and YYREEE (reference sequence). Trimming took 4 bases from V and 2 from J; bases not matched to a gene: 4. The CDR3 contains 14 residues. CDR3 in amino acids: CASSISGGTYEQYF. As DNA, the CDR3 is TGTGCCAGCAGCATCAGCGGGGGGACCTACGAGCAGTACTTC. Variable domain in full (rest from reference TRBV5-4 and TRBJ2-7): ETGVTQSPTHLIKTRGQQVTLRCSSQSGHNTVSWYQQALGQGPQFIFQYYREEENGRGNFPPRFSGLQFPNYSSELNVNALELDDSALYLCASSISGGTYEQYFGPGTRLTVT.

The chain employs TRBV6-5 and TRBJ1-3; D is uncertain. CDR3 length: 14 residues. CDR1 is MNHEY and CDR2 is SVGAGI in the germline V gene. V was trimmed by 10 bases and J by 2 bases, leaving 15 bases between them. The CDR3 sequence is CATQPEQTGNTIYF. Written as DNA, the CDR3 is TGTGCCACTCAACCGGAGCAGACTGGAAACACCATATATTTT.

This clone was counted a few times. The J gene is TRBJ1-4, the V gene TRBV2; no definite D call. The CDR3 has 15 residues. Germline CDR1 reads SNHLY; CDR2 reads FYNNEI. V lost 0 bases and J 5 bases, leaving 10 bases between the germline ends. CDR3 DNA sequence: TGTGCCAGCAGTGAAGCGGGAGGGATGAATGAAAAACTGTTTTTT. Its protein product is CASSEAGGMNEKLFF.

The V gene is TRBV4-1, the J gene TRBJ2-3; 14 bases fit TRBD2. V lost 3 bases and J lost 5; bases outside the gene matches: 4. The CDR3 spans 16 residues. In germline, CDR1 is MGHRA, CDR2 YSYEKL. CDR3 in DNA: TGCGCCAGCAGCCAGACTAGCGGGGGGGCAGGAGATACGCAGTATTTT. This sequence encodes CASSQTSGGAGDTQYF.

The chain employs TRBV28 and TRBJ1-5, with D tentatively TRBD1 (5 bases). Per the germline V gene, CDR1 is MDHEN and CDR2 is SYDVKM. With 5 bases removed from V and 4 bases from J, the gap between germline ends came to 21 bases. The CDR3 contains 17 residues. CDR3 sequence reads: CASSGTGLGTSNQPQHF. The CDR3 nucleotides read TGTGCCAGCAGTGGGACGGGACTAGGGACTTCTAATCAGCCCCAGCATTTT.

This chain links TRBV5-1 with TRBJ2-2; a possible D gene is TRBD1 (6 bases). Trimming pared 7 bases from V and 7 bases from J, leaving 23 bases between. The germline V gene has CDR1 SGHRS and CDR2 YFSETQ. This CDR3 spans 16 amino acids. The CDR3 DNA reads as TGCGCCAGCTCTCCTGGATGGGGGCCCCGGAGCGGGGAGCTGTTTTTT. Translation: CASSPGWGPRSGELFF.

The table lists this clone with a few counts. The rearrangement uses TRBV12-3 or TRBV12-4 and TRBJ1-2; 7 bases agree with TRBD1. After removal of 6 bases from V and 8 bases from J, the junction contained 9 bases not matched to a gene. The CDR3 is 13 amino acids. In DNA form, the CDR3 reads TGTGCCAGCAGAAATACAGGGGTACCAGGCTACACCTTC. Residues: CASRNTGVPGYTF.

The V gene is TRBV2, the J gene TRBJ1-1, with D perhaps TRBD1 (6 bases). The CDR3 spans 13 residues. V gave up 2 bases and J gave up 3 bases, with 7 bases separating them. Germline CDR1 SNHLY, CDR2 FYNNEI. The CDR3 reads CASSEQGYTEAFF. The CDR3 bases are TGTGCCAGCAGTGAACAGGGGTACACTGAAGCTTTCTTT.

The V gene is TRBV11-2, the J gene TRBJ2-2; D is uncertain. Germline CDR1 and CDR2: SGHAT and FQNNGV. The germline V and J ends were trimmed by 0 bases and 1 base, with 9 bases remaining between them. CDR3 size: 16 residues. This CDR3 is CASSLDRSKNTGELFF. For the CDR3, the DNA is TGTGCCAGCAGCTTAGATCGGAGTAAGAACACCGGGGAGCTGTTTTTT.

J is TRBJ1-5 and V is TRBV6-2 or TRBV6-3; D not certain. The CDR3 spans 18 residues. Between the trimmed V and J ends, which lost 2 bases and 0 bases, there was a span of 17 bases. Germline CDR1 is MNHEY and CDR2 is SVGEGT. The CDR3 region has the DNA TGTGCCAGCAGTTACATGGAAGAGGTCGGTTATAGCAATCAGCCCCAGCATTTT. Protein product: CASSYMEEVGYSNQPQHF.

This chain uses TRBV11-2 with TRBJ1-2; TRBD1 agrees at 9 bases. Trimming removed 4 bases from V and 4 bases from J; junction bases left unmatched: 4. Germline-derived CDR1 and CDR2 are SGHAT and FQNNGV. The length of the CDR3 is 14 residues. This CDR3 is CASSSDRGRYGYTF. The CDR3, as DNA: TGTGCCAGCAGCTCGGACAGGGGACGCTATGGCTACACCTTC.

V is TRBV19 and J is TRBJ1-1; tentative D call: TRBD1 (6 bases). Germline V gives CDR1 LNHDA, CDR2 SQIVND (reference sequence). The V gene lost 9 bases and the J gene lost 0 bases, with 11 bases spanning the gap. This CDR3 contains 13 residues. CDR3 DNA: TGTGCCAGCCGGGACACCATGAACACTGAAGCTTTCTTT. Residues: CASRDTMNTEAFF.

The chain couples TRBV27 to TRBJ1-1; 10 nucleotides line up with TRBD1. CDR1 MNHEY and CDR2 SMNVEV come from the germline V gene (reference sequence). With 0 bases clipped from V and 10 bases from J, the junction kept 8 bases outside the gene matches. This CDR3 is built from 15 residues. The CDR3 is CASSLSRTGGGLAFF. The CDR3 bases are TGTGCCAGCAGTTTATCCCGGACAGGGGGAGGTTTAGCTTTCTTT.

CDR3 in DNA: TGCGCCAGCCGTCCCGGGACAGGGCTTACCTACGAGCAGTACTTC. Its translation is CASRPGTGLTYEQYF. The J gene is TRBJ2-7, the V gene TRBV10-2; TRBD1 matches at 9 bases. Germline V gene data show CDR1 as WSHSY and CDR2 as SAAADI. The junction had 10 bases not matched to a gene; V was cut back by 8 bases and J by 2 bases. The CDR3 is 15 residues long.

This clone has just a few counts. The chain carries TRBV5-1 and TRBJ1-3, with no clear D. Germline V gives CDR1 SGHRS, CDR2 YFSETQ. The ends were cut back, 3 bases at V and 0 bases at J, with 4 bases in the middle. The CDR3 runs to 13 residues. CDR3 bases: TGCGCCAGCAGCTCCGGCTCTGGAAACACCATATATTTT. This sequence encodes CASSSGSGNTIYF.

The CDR3, as DNA: TGTGCCAGCTCACCTGCCGGGGGGGCAAGAGAGGGCGAGCAGTACTTC. It encodes CASSPAGGAREGEQYF. The chain combines TRBV18 with TRBJ2-7; 8 bases fit TRBD2. Germline V CDR1 and CDR2: KGHSH, LQKENI. The CDR3 spans 16 residues. J was trimmed by 6 bases and V by 3 bases; bases with no gene match: 13.

V and J are TRBV5-1 and TRBJ2-4; 13 bases fit TRBD2. The V gene end was trimmed by 4 bases and the J gene end by 0 bases; junction bases not matched to a gene: 7. CDR3 length: 18 amino acids. Germline CDR1 reads SGHRS; CDR2 reads YFSETQ. The CDR3 coding sequence is TGCGCCAGCAGCCCTTGGACTAGCGGGGGAGAAGCCAAAAACATTCAGTACTTC. It translates to CASSPWTSGGEAKNIQYF.

This clone was picked up one time. The chain is built from TRBV4-1 and TRBJ2-2; TRBD1 matches 7 bases. Germline CDR1 is MGHRA and CDR2 is YSYEKL. J was trimmed by 3 bases and V by 4 bases; bases with no gene match: 5. This CDR3 is 15 amino acids long. The CDR3: CASSLGQTYTGELFF. DNA for the CDR3: TGCGCCAGCAGCCTGGGACAGACTTACACCGGGGAGCTGTTTTTT.

The sample holds a few counts of this clone. This chain links TRBV5-1 with TRBJ1-1, with no clear D. The germline gives CDR1 SGHRS, CDR2 YFSETQ. Trimming took off 4 bases at V and 7 bases at J, with 23 bases between the two ends. The CDR3 has 16 amino acids. In DNA form, the CDR3 reads TGCGCCAGCAGCCCCCTGTATCCCGGAGCAGCTGGTGAAGCTTTCTTT. The encoded protein is CASSPLYPGAAGEAFF.

The chain couples TRBV19 to TRBJ1-6, with TRBD1 as a possible D gene (5 bases). V dropped 4 bases and J dropped 7 bases, with 14 bases sitting between them. Germline loops: CDR1 LNHDA, CDR2 SQIVND (reference sequence). The CDR3 is made up of 15 amino acids. This chain's CDR3 is CASSRGGQWNSPLHF. The DNA for the CDR3 is TGTGCCAGTAGTAGGGGCGGACAATGGAATTCACCCCTCCACTTT. The whole variable domain, remainder taken from reference TRBV19 and TRBJ1-6, is DGGITQSPKYLFRKEGQNVTLSCEQNLNHDAMYWYRQDPGQGLRLIYYSQIVNDFQKGDIAEGYSVSREKKESFPLTVTSAQKNPTAFYLCASSRGGQWNSPLHFGNGTRLTVT.